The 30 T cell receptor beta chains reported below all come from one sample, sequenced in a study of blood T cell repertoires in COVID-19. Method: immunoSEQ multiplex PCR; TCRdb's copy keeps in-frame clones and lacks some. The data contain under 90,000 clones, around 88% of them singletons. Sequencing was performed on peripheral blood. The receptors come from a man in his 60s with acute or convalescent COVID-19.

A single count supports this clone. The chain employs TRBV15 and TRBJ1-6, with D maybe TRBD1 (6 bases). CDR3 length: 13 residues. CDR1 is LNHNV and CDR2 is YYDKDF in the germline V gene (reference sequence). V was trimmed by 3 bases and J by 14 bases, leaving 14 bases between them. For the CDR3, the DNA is TGTGCCACCAGCAGTACAGGGAAGGGAGCCCTCCACTTT. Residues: CATSSTGKGALHF.

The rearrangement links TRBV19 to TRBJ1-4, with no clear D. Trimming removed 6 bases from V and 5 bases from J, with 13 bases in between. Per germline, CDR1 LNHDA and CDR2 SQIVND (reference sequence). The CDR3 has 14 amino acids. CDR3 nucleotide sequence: TGTGCCAGTAGCCCTCCCGGTCGAAATGAAAAACTGTTTTTT. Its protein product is CASSPPGRNEKLFF.

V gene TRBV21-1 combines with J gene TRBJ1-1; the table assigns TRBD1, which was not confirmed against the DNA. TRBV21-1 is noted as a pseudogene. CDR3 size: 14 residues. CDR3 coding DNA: TGTGCCAGCAACGGACAGGAGTCTGACACTGAAGCTTTCTTT. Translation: CASNGQESDTEAFF.

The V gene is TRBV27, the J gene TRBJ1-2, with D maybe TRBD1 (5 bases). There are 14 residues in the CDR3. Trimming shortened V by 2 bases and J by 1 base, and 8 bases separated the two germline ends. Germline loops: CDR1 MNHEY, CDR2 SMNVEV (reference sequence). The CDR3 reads CASSLGQGNYGYTF. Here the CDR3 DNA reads TGTGCCAGCAGTTTAGGGCAGGGTAACTATGGCTACACCTTC.

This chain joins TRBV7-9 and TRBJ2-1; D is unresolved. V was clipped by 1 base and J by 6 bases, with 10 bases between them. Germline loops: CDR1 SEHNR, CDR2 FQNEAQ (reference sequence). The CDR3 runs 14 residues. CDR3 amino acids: CASSLVGGRNEQFF. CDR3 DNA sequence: TGTGCCAGCAGCTTAGTCGGTGGGCGCAATGAGCAGTTCTTC.

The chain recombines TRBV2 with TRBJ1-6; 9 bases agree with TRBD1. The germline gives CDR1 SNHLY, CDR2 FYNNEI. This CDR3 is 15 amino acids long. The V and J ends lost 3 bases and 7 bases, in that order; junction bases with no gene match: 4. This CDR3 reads CASSDDRGLNSPLHF. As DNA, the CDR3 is TGTGCCAGCAGTGACGACAGGGGGTTAAATTCACCCCTCCACTTT.

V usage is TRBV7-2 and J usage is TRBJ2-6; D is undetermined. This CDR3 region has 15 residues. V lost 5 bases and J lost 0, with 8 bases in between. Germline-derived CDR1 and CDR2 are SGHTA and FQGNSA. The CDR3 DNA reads TGTGCCAGCAGCCAACAGAGCTCTGGGGCCAACGTCCTGACTTTC. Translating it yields CASSQQSSGANVLTF.

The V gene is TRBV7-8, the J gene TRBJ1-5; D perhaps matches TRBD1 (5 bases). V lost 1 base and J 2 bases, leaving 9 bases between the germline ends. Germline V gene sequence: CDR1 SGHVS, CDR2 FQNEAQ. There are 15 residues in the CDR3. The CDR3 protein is CASSLGEGGNQPQHF. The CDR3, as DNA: TGTGCCAGCAGCTTAGGGGAAGGGGGCAATCAGCCCCAGCATTTT.

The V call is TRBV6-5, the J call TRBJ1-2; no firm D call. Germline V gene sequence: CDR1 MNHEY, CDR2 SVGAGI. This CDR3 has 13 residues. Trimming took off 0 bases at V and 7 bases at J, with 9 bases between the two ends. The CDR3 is CASSYSLQIGYTF. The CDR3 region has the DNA TGTGCCAGCAGTTACTCGCTCCAGATTGGCTACACCTTC.

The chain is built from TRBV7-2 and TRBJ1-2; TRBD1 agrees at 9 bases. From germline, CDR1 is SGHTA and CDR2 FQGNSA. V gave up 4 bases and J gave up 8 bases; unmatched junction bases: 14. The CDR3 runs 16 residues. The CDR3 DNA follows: TGTGCCAGCAGCTCCCACAGGGGGCGCGCTACAGGGGGCTACACCTTC. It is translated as CASSSHRGRATGGYTF.

The chain's CDR3 is CASSLVGQGGTDTQYF. The CDR3 coding sequence is TGTGCCAGCAGCTTGGTGGGACAGGGTGGCACAGATACGCAGTATTTT. The rearrangement uses TRBV5-5 and TRBJ2-3; 9 bases are a match to TRBD1. The J segment lost 1 base and the V segment lost 0 bases, leaving 3 bases of the junction unmatched. Germline V gene lookup returns CDR1 SGHKS and CDR2 YYEKEE (reference sequence). The CDR3 runs to 16 residues.

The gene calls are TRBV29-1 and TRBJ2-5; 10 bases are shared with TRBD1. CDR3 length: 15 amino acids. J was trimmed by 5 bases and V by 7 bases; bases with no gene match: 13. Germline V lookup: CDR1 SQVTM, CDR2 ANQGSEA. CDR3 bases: TGCAGCGCCACCACCGGGACAGGGGCGGGGGAGACCCAGTACTTC. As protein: CSATTGTGAGETQYF.

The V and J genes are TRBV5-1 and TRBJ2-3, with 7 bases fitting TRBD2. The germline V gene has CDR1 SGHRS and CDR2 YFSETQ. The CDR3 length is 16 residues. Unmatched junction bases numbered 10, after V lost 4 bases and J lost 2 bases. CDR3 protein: CASSPMGRGSTDTQYF. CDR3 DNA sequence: TGCGCCAGCAGCCCGATGGGGCGGGGGTCCACAGATACGCAGTATTTT.

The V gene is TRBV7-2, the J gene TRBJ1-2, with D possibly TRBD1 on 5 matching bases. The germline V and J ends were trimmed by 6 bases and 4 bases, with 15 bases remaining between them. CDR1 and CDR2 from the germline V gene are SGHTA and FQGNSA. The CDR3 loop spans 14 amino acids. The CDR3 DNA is TGTGCCAGCAGTCCCGCCAGCAGGGCCTATGGCTACACCTTC. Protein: CASSPASRAYGYTF.

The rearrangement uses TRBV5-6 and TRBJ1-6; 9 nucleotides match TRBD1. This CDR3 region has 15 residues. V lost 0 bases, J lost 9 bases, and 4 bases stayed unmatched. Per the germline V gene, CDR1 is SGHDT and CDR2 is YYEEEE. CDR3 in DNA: TGTGCCAGCAGCTTGGTCGGACAGGGGACTTCACCCCTCCACTTT. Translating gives CASSLVGQGTSPLHF.

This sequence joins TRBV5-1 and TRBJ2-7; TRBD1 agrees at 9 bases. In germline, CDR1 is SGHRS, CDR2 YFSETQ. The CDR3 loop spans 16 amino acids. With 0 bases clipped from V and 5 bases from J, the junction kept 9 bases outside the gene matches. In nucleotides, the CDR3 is TGCGCCAGCAGCTTGGCCCCGGGACAGGGCTCGAACGAGCAGTACTTC. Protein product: CASSLAPGQGSNEQYF. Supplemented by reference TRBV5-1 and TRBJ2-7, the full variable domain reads KAGVTQTPRYLIKTRGQQVTLSCSPISGHRSVSWYQQTPGQGLQFLFEYFSETQRNKGNFPGRFSGRQFSNSRSEMNVSTLELGDSALYLCASSLAPGQGSNEQYFGPGTRLTVT.

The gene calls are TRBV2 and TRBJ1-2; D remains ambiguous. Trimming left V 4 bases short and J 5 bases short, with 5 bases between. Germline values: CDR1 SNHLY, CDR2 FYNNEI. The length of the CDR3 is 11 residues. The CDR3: CASSVQYGYTF. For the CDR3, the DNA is TGTGCCAGCAGTGTGCAGTATGGCTACACCTTC.

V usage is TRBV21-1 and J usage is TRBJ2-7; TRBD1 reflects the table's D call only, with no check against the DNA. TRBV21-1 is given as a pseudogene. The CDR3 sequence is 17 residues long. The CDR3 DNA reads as TGTGCCAGCGGTACTAACTACAGGGGGCCACGCTCCTACGAGCAGTACTTC. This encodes CASGTNYRGPRSYEQYF.

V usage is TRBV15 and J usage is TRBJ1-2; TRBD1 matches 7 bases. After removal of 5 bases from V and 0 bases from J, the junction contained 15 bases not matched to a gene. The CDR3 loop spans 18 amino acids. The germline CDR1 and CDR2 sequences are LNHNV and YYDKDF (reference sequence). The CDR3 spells CATSGSQTGNRANYGYTF. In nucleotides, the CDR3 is TGTGCCACCAGCGGCAGTCAGACAGGGAATAGAGCTAACTATGGCTACACCTTC.

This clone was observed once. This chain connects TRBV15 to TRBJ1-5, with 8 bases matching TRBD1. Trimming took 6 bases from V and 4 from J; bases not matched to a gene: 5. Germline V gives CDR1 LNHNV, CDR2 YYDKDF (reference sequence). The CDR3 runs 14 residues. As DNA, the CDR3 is TGTGCCACCAGGTTGGACAGGGCTAATCAGCCCCAGCATTTT. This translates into CATRLDRANQPQHF.

In nucleotides, the CDR3 is TGTGCCAGCTCAAAGGACACCAATCAGCCCCAGCATTTT. Translated: CASSKDTNQPQHF. This chain uses TRBV7-2 with TRBJ1-5; a weak D match, TRBD1 (5 bases). Trimming left V 8 bases short and J 3 bases short, with 11 bases between. CDR3 length: 13 residues. CDR1 is SGHTA, CDR2 FQGNSA, per germline.

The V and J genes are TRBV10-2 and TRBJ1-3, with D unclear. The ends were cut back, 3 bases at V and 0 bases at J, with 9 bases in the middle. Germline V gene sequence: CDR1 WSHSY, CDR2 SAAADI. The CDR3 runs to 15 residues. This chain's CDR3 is CASSERGFSGNTIYF. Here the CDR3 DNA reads TGCGCCAGCAGTGAACGGGGATTCTCTGGAAACACCATATATTTT.

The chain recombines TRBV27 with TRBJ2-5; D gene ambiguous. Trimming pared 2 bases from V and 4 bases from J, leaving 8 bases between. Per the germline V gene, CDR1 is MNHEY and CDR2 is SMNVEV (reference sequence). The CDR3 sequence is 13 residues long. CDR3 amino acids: CASSLGSRETQYF. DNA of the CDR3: TGTGCCAGCAGTTTAGGTAGCAGAGAGACCCAGTACTTC.

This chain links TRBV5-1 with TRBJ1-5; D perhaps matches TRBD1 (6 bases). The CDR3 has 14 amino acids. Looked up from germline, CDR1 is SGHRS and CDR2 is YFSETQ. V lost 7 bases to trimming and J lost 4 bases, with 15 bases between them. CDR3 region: CASATGHPNQPQHF. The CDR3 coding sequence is TGCGCCAGCGCTACGGGACACCCAAATCAGCCCCAGCATTTT.

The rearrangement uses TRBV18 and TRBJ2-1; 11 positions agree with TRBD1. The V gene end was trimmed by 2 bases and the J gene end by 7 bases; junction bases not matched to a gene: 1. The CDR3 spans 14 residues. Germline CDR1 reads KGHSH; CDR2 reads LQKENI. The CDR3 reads CASSPGQGANEQFF. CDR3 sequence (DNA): TGTGCCAGCTCACCAGGACAGGGGGCAAATGAGCAGTTCTTC.

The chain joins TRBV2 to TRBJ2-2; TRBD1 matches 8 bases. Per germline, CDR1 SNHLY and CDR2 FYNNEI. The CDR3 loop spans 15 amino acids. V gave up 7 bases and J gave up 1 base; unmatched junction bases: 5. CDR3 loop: CASNRGQGNTGELFF. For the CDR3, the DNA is TGTGCCAGCAATAGAGGACAGGGGAACACCGGGGAGCTGTTTTTT. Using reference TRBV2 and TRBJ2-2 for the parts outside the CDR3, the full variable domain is EPEVTQTPSHQVTQMGQEVILRCVPISNHLYFYWYRQILGQKVEFLVSFYNNEISEKSEIFDDQFSVERPDGSNFTLKIRSTKLEDSAMYFCASNRGQGNTGELFFGEGSRLTVL.

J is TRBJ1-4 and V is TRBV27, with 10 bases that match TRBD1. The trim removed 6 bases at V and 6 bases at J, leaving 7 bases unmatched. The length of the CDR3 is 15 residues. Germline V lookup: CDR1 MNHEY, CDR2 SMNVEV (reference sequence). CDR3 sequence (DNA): TGTGCCAGCAGGGGGACAGGGGAGATATATGAAAAACTGTTTTTT. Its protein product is CASRGTGEIYEKLFF.

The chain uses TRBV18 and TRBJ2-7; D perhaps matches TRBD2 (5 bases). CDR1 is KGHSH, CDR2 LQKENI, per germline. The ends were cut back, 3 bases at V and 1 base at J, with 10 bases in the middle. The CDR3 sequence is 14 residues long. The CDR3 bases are TGTGCCAGCTCACCGGAGGCGAGGTCCTACGAGCAGTACTTC. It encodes CASSPEARSYEQYF.

CDR3 in amino acids: CASSQGPGQDIYF. In DNA form, the CDR3 reads TGTGCCAGCAGCCAGGGCCCGGGACAGGACATATATTTT. The chain couples TRBV4-2 to TRBJ1-3; the match to TRBD1 covers 8 bases. The CDR3 spans 13 residues. J was trimmed by 12 bases and V by 3 bases; bases with no gene match: 7. The V gene's germline CDR1 is LGHNA and CDR2 YNFKEQ.

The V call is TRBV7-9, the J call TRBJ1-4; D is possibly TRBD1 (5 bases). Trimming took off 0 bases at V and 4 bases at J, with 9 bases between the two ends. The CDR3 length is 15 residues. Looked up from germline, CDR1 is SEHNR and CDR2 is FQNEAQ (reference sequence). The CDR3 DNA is TGTGCCAGCAGCTTAGCTGGACAAATTAATGAAAAACTGTTTTTT. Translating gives CASSLAGQINEKLFF.